The sample holds a few counts of the clone carrying this T cell receptor beta chain. Its antigen is still unknown. This CDR3 has 14 residues. V dropped 1 base and J dropped 6; count of bases not matched to a gene: 5. Germline V CDR1 and CDR2: SNHLY, FYNNEI. The entry originates in a study of metastatic and nonmetastatic thyroid tumors. Study-wide background: Repertoires of blood and of tissue (tumor or nodule) from malignant and benign thyroid patients were compared.

As handled by the study authors: Clinicopathological groups of papillary thyroid cancer showed CDR3 differences that were used to build a distant-metastasis classifier. Using MiXCR, TCRdb re-called clones from the PCR reads. The V and J calls follow TCRdb's processing rather than the paper's. Seen here are about 35,000 clones, around 31% observed once, and the top ten hold about 16%. Until they underwent thyroid surgery, no patient had received any treatment. Whole-study findings and limits: Within blood and tumor, benign nodules reportedly had significantly lower TCR beta diversity than malignant thyroid tumors did.

The sample taken for sequencing was tumor tissue. The chain recombines TRBV2 with TRBJ1-2; 7 bases match TRBD1. This sequence was found in a female donor with papillary thyroid cancer or a benign thyroid nodule (not recorded which). Some clones in this sample may be carry-over from other donors' samples. The CDR3 sequence: CASSEGVGTDGYTF. DNA for the CDR3: TGTGCCAGCAGTGAAGGGGTTGGGACAGATGGCTACACCTTC.